This T cell receptor beta chain was identified during a study of human T cells and chemical hapten exposure. Study-level background: All patients underwent weekly scalp dosing with diphenylcyclopropenone for the full approximately 25-week study.

CDR3 length: 14 amino acids. Germline V lookup: CDR1 MNHEY, CDR2 SMNVEV (reference sequence). The germline V and J ends were trimmed by 6 bases and 1 base, with 12 bases remaining between them. Sample time point: patch test 3, about 24 weeks after DPC sensitization. Specified treatment: therapeutic diphenylcyclopropenone sensitization with weekly scalp DPC. RNA extraction used unfractionated whole blood as the source of total RNA. Library construction involved attaching unique molecular identifiers to individual cDNA molecules, which allowed quantitative, reproducible TCR counting. How the authors handled the data: Sampled TCR counts reached a median of around 89,000 per sample, with values ranging from roughly 23,224 to 700,000. TCRdb itself ran the RACE reads through MiXCR, one entry per CDR3 protein. These V and J calls are TCRdb output, not the study's own analysis. Of 150,000 to 200,000 distinct CDR3 sequences in the sample, about 30% are singletons; the top ten hold roughly 2.2%.

The source of this sequence is a woman younger than 35 with alopecia areata. Some clones in this sample may be carry-over from other donors' samples. Sequenced material: whole blood, taken in connection with sensitization to the hapten diphenylcyclopropenone (DPC). This rearrangement joins TRBV27 to TRBJ2-5, with D possibly matching TRBD1 (5 bases). The CDR3 spells CASSPLGAQETQYF. The DNA for the CDR3 is TGTGCCAGCAGCCCCCTTGGGGCCCAAGAGACCCAGTACTTC.